Listed below are T cell receptor beta chains from one sample, sequenced in a study of vaccination and CD4 T cells after COVID-19. TCRdb re-analysed the PCR reads in MiXCR, keeping a single row per CDR3 protein. The sample includes about 20,000 distinct CDR3 sequences, approximately 45% of them seen just once. The antigens these receptors bind are not known. Source: CD4+ T cells from blood, cultured in vitro, taken before SARS-CoV-2 vaccination. Every receptor here comes from a human donor who had recovered from COVID-19. The CDR3 runs from the conserved cysteine through the conserved F or W. D genes are given only for firm matches. Clone sizes are given selectively: once, few, many, or a class where the clone is expanded.

J gene: TRBJ2-1; CDR3 length: 16; V gene: TRBV20-1; clone size: .; D gene: TRBD2; CDR3 protein: CSARVGLAGGISEQFF; CDR3 DNA: TGCAGTGCTAGAGTGGGACTAGCGGGGGGTATAAGTGAGCAGTTCTTC
J gene: TRBJ2-1; CDR3 length: 14; V gene: TRBV7-8; clone size: .; D gene: .; CDR3 protein: CASSPRRWSNEQFF; CDR3 DNA: TGTGCCAGCAGCCCCCGGCGTTGGTCCAATGAGCAGTTCTTC
J gene: TRBJ1-5; CDR3 length: 14; V gene: TRBV6-5; clone size: .; D gene: .; CDR3 protein: CASSYGYSNQPQHF; CDR3 DNA: TGTGCCAGCAGTTACGGCTATAGCAATCAGCCCCAGCATTTT
J gene: TRBJ1-1; CDR3 length: 14; V gene: TRBV12-3/TRBV12-4; clone size: .; D gene: .; CDR3 protein: CASRVGNMNTEAFF; CDR3 DNA: TGTGCCAGCAGAGTTGGAAACATGAACACTGAAGCTTTCTTT
J gene: TRBJ2-2; CDR3 length: 16; V gene: TRBV7-3; clone size: few; D gene: .; CDR3 protein: CASSLFAGSNTGELFF; CDR3 DNA: TGTGCCAGCAGCTTATTCGCAGGGTCGAACACCGGGGAGCTGTTTTTT
J gene: TRBJ2-1; CDR3 length: 16; V gene: TRBV6-5; clone size: once; D gene: .; CDR3 protein: CASSSITGRGFDEQFF; CDR3 DNA: TGTGCCAGCAGTTCCATCACAGGGAGGGGGTTTGATGAGCAGTTCTTC
J gene: TRBJ2-5; CDR3 length: 19; V gene: TRBV4-1; clone size: .; D gene: TRBD2; CDR3 protein: CASSQDPLRTSGSRETQYF; CDR3 DNA: TGCGCCAGCAGCCAAGATCCCTTAAGGACTAGCGGGAGTCGAGAGACCCAGTACTTC
J gene: TRBJ2-3; CDR3 length: 14; V gene: TRBV11-2; clone size: .; D gene: TRBD2; CDR3 protein: CASSEGLATDTQYF; CDR3 DNA: TGTGCCAGCAGCGAGGGACTAGCCACAGATACGCAGTATTTT
J gene: TRBJ1-2; CDR3 length: 14; V gene: TRBV6-1; clone size: few; D gene: .; CDR3 protein: CASSEAGDPYGYTF; CDR3 DNA: TGTGCCAGCAGTGAAGCCGGGGACCCATATGGCTACACCTTC
J gene: TRBJ2-3; CDR3 length: 15; V gene: TRBV7-8; clone size: .; D gene: TRBD2; CDR3 protein: CASSLSGSDTDTQYF; CDR3 DNA: TGTGCCAGCAGCTTAAGCGGGAGTGACACAGATACGCAGTATTTT
J gene: TRBJ2-4; CDR3 length: 13; V gene: TRBV7-9; clone size: .; D gene: .; CDR3 protein: CASSLGPGRIQYF; CDR3 DNA: TGTGCCAGCAGCTTAGGGCCGGGTAGGATTCAGTACTTC
J gene: TRBJ1-3; CDR3 length: 11; V gene: TRBV6-1; clone size: .; D gene: .; CDR3 protein: CAAGFGNTIYF; CDR3 DNA: TGTGCCGCGGGCTTTGGAAACACCATATATTTT
J gene: TRBJ1-5; CDR3 length: 15; V gene: TRBV11-2; clone size: few; D gene: TRBD1; CDR3 protein: CASSPGTALNQPQHF; CDR3 DNA: TGTGCCAGCAGCCCTGGGACAGCCCTCAATCAGCCCCAGCATTTT
J gene: TRBJ2-7; CDR3 length: 14; V gene: TRBV28; clone size: .; D gene: .; CDR3 protein: CASRRGLSSREQYF; CDR3 DNA: TGTGCCAGCAGACGGGGGCTTTCTTCCCGCGAGCAGTACTTC
J gene: TRBJ1-1; CDR3 length: 13; V gene: TRBV6-4; clone size: few; D gene: .; CDR3 protein: CASRKQVDTEAFF; CDR3 DNA: TGTGCCAGCAGAAAACAGGTTGACACTGAAGCTTTCTTT
J gene: TRBJ2-1; CDR3 length: 17; V gene: TRBV6-1; clone size: .; D gene: .; CDR3 protein: CASSPNWSRLTHNEQFF; CDR3 DNA: TGTGCCAGCAGCCCGAATTGGAGCCGACTAACTCACAATGAGCAGTTCTTC
J gene: TRBJ2-5; CDR3 length: 13; V gene: TRBV7-3; clone size: few; D gene: .; CDR3 protein: CASSSVGEETQYF; CDR3 DNA: TGTGCCAGCAGCTCTGTGGGAGAAGAGACCCAGTACTTC
J gene: TRBJ1-5; CDR3 length: 16; V gene: TRBV27; clone size: few; D gene: TRBD1; CDR3 protein: CASSLRGGYSNQPQHF; CDR3 DNA: TGTGCCAGCAGTTTGAGAGGGGGCTATAGCAATCAGCCCCAGCATTTT
J gene: TRBJ2-3; CDR3 length: 16; V gene: TRBV24-1; clone size: few; D gene: TRBD2; CDR3 protein: CATSDPIAGGPDTQYF; CDR3 DNA: TGTGCCACCAGTGACCCCATAGCGGGAGGGCCAGATACGCAGTATTTT
J gene: TRBJ1-1; CDR3 length: 16; V gene: TRBV7-3; clone size: medium-sized; D gene: .; CDR3 protein: CASSPGPSPHGTEAFF; CDR3 DNA: TGTGCCAGCAGCCCGGGACCTAGCCCCCATGGCACTGAAGCTTTCTTT
J gene: TRBJ2-2; CDR3 length: 18; V gene: TRBV7-3; clone size: .; D gene: TRBD1; CDR3 protein: CASSSVPDRGRNTGELFF; CDR3 DNA: TGTGCCAGCAGCTCCGTCCCGGACAGGGGGCGGAACACCGGGGAGCTGTTTTTT